The 25 T cell receptor beta chains in this list originate from one sample, sequenced in a study of PD-1 blockade in classical Hodgkin lymphoma. After autologous stem cell transplantation all patients relapsed, and prior brentuximab vedotin exposure differed between cohorts. Here immunoSEQ multiplex PCR was the method, and the copy in TCRdb shows in-frame clones only, minus some. The table has some 84,000 clones, over 90% seen once. Sequencing was performed on peripheral blood mononuclear cells (PBMCs), taken before the second cycle of nivolumab. The source of these receptors is a human donor with classical Hodgkin lymphoma.

The chain couples TRBV9 to TRBJ2-7; 10 bases fit TRBD2. Germline values: CDR1 SGDLS, CDR2 YYNGEE. The CDR3 has 15 amino acids. Losses at the gene ends were 2 bases for V and 3 bases for J; bases not matched to a gene: 5. Written as DNA, the CDR3 is TGTGCCAGCAGCGTCGGACTAGCGGCCCTCTACGAGCAGTACTTC. Its translation: CASSVGLAALYEQYF.

The rearrangement uses TRBV25-1 and TRBJ1-1; maybe TRBD1 (6 bases). CDR1 and CDR2 (germline): MGHDK, SYGVNS. The CDR3 consists of 17 residues. V dropped 5 bases and J dropped 0 bases, with 19 bases sitting between them. The CDR3: CASSSDTGTTLNTEAFF. CDR3 sequence (DNA): TGTGCCAGCAGTTCAGATACAGGGACGACTCTGAACACTGAAGCTTTCTTT.

V and J are TRBV2 and TRBJ2-3, with 10 nucleotides matching TRBD2. CDR3 length equals 14 residues. Germline V lookup: CDR1 SNHLY, CDR2 FYNNEI. V was clipped by 6 bases and J by 5 bases; unmatched bases: 5. The CDR3 coding sequence is TGTGCCAGCAGAGAGCGGGAGGGGAGAGATACGCAGTATTTT. Translation gives CASREREGRDTQYF.

This sequence joins TRBV19 and TRBJ2-6; TRBD1 agrees at 9 bases. The V and J ends lost 3 bases and 1 base, in that order; junction bases with no gene match: 7. Germline CDR1 is LNHDA and CDR2 is SQIVND (reference sequence). The CDR3 loop spans 18 amino acids. The CDR3 here is CASSIDRGVGSGANVLTF. In DNA, the CDR3 is TGTGCCAGTAGTATTGACAGGGGGGTTGGATCTGGGGCCAACGTCCTGACTTTC. The entire variable domain, with the rest obtained from reference TRBV19 and TRBJ2-6, is as follows: DGGITQSPKYLFRKEGQNVTLSCEQNLNHDAMYWYRQDPGQGLRLIYYSQIVNDFQKGDIAEGYSVSREKKESFPLTVTSAQKNPTAFYLCASSIDRGVGSGANVLTFGAGSRLTVL.

This sequence joins TRBV28 and TRBJ1-1; TRBD1 is a possible D gene (5 bases). The CDR3 sequence is 13 residues long. Between the trimmed V and J ends, which lost 9 bases and 0 bases, there was a span of 11 bases. Germline CDR1 reads MDHEN; CDR2 reads SYDVKM. The CDR3 loop is CASRTYMNTEAFF. The DNA of the CDR3 is TGTGCCAGTCGGACATATATGAACACTGAAGCTTTCTTT.

This chain links TRBV28 with TRBJ2-5; a possible D gene is TRBD2 (6 bases). The length of the CDR3 is 13 residues. Germline CDR1 is MDHEN and CDR2 is SYDVKM. Trimming took off 8 bases at V and 4 bases at J, with 14 bases between the two ends. The CDR3: CASRSGGPETQYF. CDR3 coding DNA: TGTGCCAGCCGGAGCGGAGGGCCAGAGACCCAGTACTTC.

The chain carries TRBV10-1 and TRBJ1-2; unclear D gene. CDR3 length: 13 residues. Trimming pared 5 bases from V and 2 bases from J, leaving 9 bases between. The germline V gene has CDR1 WNHNN and CDR2 SYGVQD (reference sequence). The CDR3 DNA reads as TGCGCCAGCAGTCCTGACACCAACTATGGCTACACCTTC. Translation: CASSPDTNYGYTF.

The chain recombines TRBV9 with TRBJ2-7; D is unclear. Between the trimmed V and J ends, which lost 0 bases and 0 bases, there was a span of 7 bases. The CDR3 has 14 residues. The germline V gene encodes CDR1 SGDLS and CDR2 YYNGEE. CDR3: CASSVATNSYEQYF. In nucleotides, the CDR3 is TGTGCCAGCAGCGTAGCAACAAACTCCTACGAGCAGTACTTC.

The gene calls are TRBV9 and TRBJ2-2, with D uncertain. CDR1 SGDLS and CDR2 YYNGEE come from the germline V gene. V was cut by 7 bases and J by 6 bases, with 22 bases left in between. This CDR3 has 16 amino acids. CDR3 region: CASSRPGPDESGELFF. In DNA, the CDR3 is TGTGCCAGCTCTCGCCCCGGGCCCGATGAGTCCGGGGAGCTGTTTTTT.

This sequence joins TRBV28 and TRBJ1-5, with 7 bases matching TRBD1. Germline values: CDR1 MDHEN, CDR2 SYDVKM. This CDR3 has 16 residues. After removal of 1 base from V and 5 bases from J, the junction contained 8 bases not matched to a gene. DNA for the CDR3: TGTGCCAGCAGTTTATCTCGACAGGGTTGGGATCAGCCCCAGCATTTT. It encodes CASSLSRQGWDQPQHF.

The chain joins TRBV28 to TRBJ2-1; 9 nucleotides match TRBD2. The trim removed 10 bases at V and 1 base at J, leaving 11 bases unmatched. The germline V gene encodes CDR1 MDHEN and CDR2 SYDVKM. The CDR3 covers 16 residues. The CDR3 bases are TGTGCCACCGCCGTACCGGGACTAGCTTCCTACAATGAGCAGTTCTTC. This gives the protein CATAVPGLASYNEQFF.

The chain employs TRBV5-1 and TRBJ2-3, with TRBD2 as a possible D gene (6 bases). Trimming took 8 bases from V and 3 from J, leaving 16 bases between them. This CDR3 comprises 14 residues. The V gene's germline CDR1 is SGHRS and CDR2 YFSETQ. CDR3 loop: CASRGLGGTDTQYF. CDR3 DNA: TGCGCCAGTAGGGGTTTGGGGGGTACAGATACGCAGTATTTT.

V gene TRBV27 combines with J gene TRBJ1-2; D possibly corresponds to TRBD1 (5 bases). CDR1 is MNHEY, CDR2 SMNVEV, per germline (reference sequence). The CDR3 has 14 amino acids. Trimming took off 5 bases at V and 8 bases at J, with 18 bases between the two ends. The CDR3 sequence: CASSPRGGAGGYTF. CDR3 in DNA: TGTGCCAGCAGTCCCCGGGGGGGTGCGGGCGGCTACACCTTC.

The chain employs TRBV13 and TRBJ2-5, with 7 bases aligning to TRBD2. J was trimmed by 5 bases and V by 5 bases; bases with no gene match: 14. The CDR3 runs to 16 residues. In germline, CDR1 is PRHDT, CDR2 FYEKMQ (reference sequence). The CDR3 region is CASSPSGITTWETQYF. The CDR3 region has the DNA TGTGCCAGCAGCCCCAGCGGGATCACGACGTGGGAGACCCAGTACTTC. Full variable domain (missing parts from reference TRBV13 and TRBJ2-5): AAGVIQSPRHLIKEKRETATLKCYPIPRHDTVYWYQQGPGQDPQFLISFYEKMQSDKGSIPDRFSAQQFSDYHSELNMSSLELGDSALYFCASSPSGITTWETQYFGPGTRLLVL.

J is TRBJ1-5 and V is TRBV2; D might be TRBD1 (6 bases). The V end lost 3 bases, the J end lost 0 bases, and 9 bases lay between the germline ends. The germline V gene has CDR1 SNHLY and CDR2 FYNNEI. The CDR3 runs to 15 residues. The CDR3: CASSDSRGSNQPQHF. CDR3 DNA sequence: TGTGCCAGCAGTGATTCCAGGGGTAGCAATCAGCCCCAGCATTTT.

CDR3 sequence reads: CASSYGGIRKDTQYF. DNA of the CDR3: TGTGCCAGCAGTTATGGCGGGATAAGGAAAGATACGCAGTATTTT. The V gene is TRBV6-5, the J gene TRBJ2-3, with D possibly matching TRBD2 (6 bases). Trimming removed 3 bases from V and 5 bases from J, with 15 bases in between. Per germline, CDR1 MNHEY and CDR2 SVGAGI. This CDR3 has 15 residues.

The rearrangement joins TRBV6-1 to TRBJ2-3; D call uncertain. The CDR3 runs 14 residues. Germline V gene data show CDR1 as MNHNS and CDR2 as SASEGT. Trimming took off 7 bases at V and 0 bases at J, with 11 bases between the two ends. In DNA, the CDR3 is TGTGCCAGCACTCCCACCATTAGCACAGATACGCAGTATTTT. It codes for CASTPTISTDTQYF.

This clone was observed a single time. The chain couples TRBV21-1 to TRBJ2-3; TRBD1, as called in the table, went unchecked against the DNA. TRBV21-1 is reported as a pseudogene. The CDR3 length is 17 residues. Here the CDR3 reads CASGPDNSRASTDTQYF. CDR3 sequence (DNA): TGTGCCAGCGGACCGGACAATTCCAGGGCTAGCACAGATACGCAGTATTTT.

This clone was recorded only once. Mismatch with germline at one junction end may stem from a read error. The chain employs TRBV6-5 and TRBJ2-4, with 7 bases aligning to TRBD1. This CDR3 region has 13 residues. CDR1 and CDR2 from the germline V gene are MNHEY and SVGAGI. CDR3: CASSYFLFRTGGF. The CDR3 region has the DNA TGTGCCAGCAGTTACTTTCTTTTCCGGACAGGAGGCTTC.

The rearrangement uses TRBV7-9 and TRBJ1-1, with a tentative D call TRBD1 (5 bases). The CDR3 sequence is 16 residues long. V shed 6 bases and J shed 0 bases, with 17 bases lying between them. In germline, CDR1 is SEHNR, CDR2 FQNEAQ (reference sequence). The CDR3: CASRPPGNLLNTEAFF. CDR3 nucleotide sequence: TGTGCCAGCAGACCCCCAGGGAACCTTTTGAACACTGAAGCTTTCTTT. Full variable domain (missing parts from reference TRBV7-9 and TRBJ1-1): DTGVSQNPRHKITKRGQNVTFRCDPISEHNRLYWYRQTLGQGPEFLTYFQNEAQLEKSRLLSDRFSAERPKGSFSTLEIQRTEQGDSAMYLCASRPPGNLLNTEAFFGQGTRLTVV.

This chain connects TRBV5-1 to TRBJ2-7; D not resolved. The CDR3 extends over 16 amino acids. Deletions cut 0 bases from V and 3 bases from J, with 16 bases between. Germline values: CDR1 SGHRS, CDR2 YFSETQ. The CDR3 spells CASSLVLRAENYEQYF. CDR3 nucleotides: TGCGCCAGCAGCTTGGTCCTTCGGGCAGAAAACTACGAGCAGTACTTC.

V usage is TRBV19 and J usage is TRBJ2-7; 9 bases fit TRBD1. Trimming cost V 2 bases and J 0 bases; bases outside gene matches: 5. The germline CDR1 and CDR2 sequences are LNHDA and SQIVND (reference sequence). This CDR3 spans 16 amino acids. Here the CDR3 reads CASSITGTGPSYEQYF. CDR3 in DNA: TGTGCCAGTAGTATAACCGGGACAGGGCCCTCCTACGAGCAGTACTTC.

The V gene is TRBV5-6, the J gene TRBJ1-5; 7 nucleotides line up with TRBD1. J was trimmed by 0 bases and V by 0 bases; bases with no gene match: 3. This CDR3 spans 16 amino acids. The germline gives CDR1 SGHDT, CDR2 YYEEEE. The CDR3 sequence: CASSLGTGYSNQPQHF. CDR3 DNA sequence: TGTGCCAGCAGCTTGGGGACAGGTTATAGCAATCAGCCCCAGCATTTT.

The rearrangement links TRBV28 to TRBJ1-2; D is unclear. The CDR3 extends over 11 amino acids. In germline, CDR1 is MDHEN, CDR2 SYDVKM. V was shortened by 6 bases and J by 7 bases, with 9 bases between the two germline ends. CDR3 region: CASRVEVGYTF. The CDR3 DNA follows: TGTGCCAGCAGGGTCGAGGTTGGCTACACCTTC.

The chain has TRBV7-9 and TRBJ2-4, with TRBD1 matching over 7 bases. Germline V gene lookup returns CDR1 SEHNR and CDR2 FQNEAQ (reference sequence). This CDR3 contains 14 residues. Trimming cost V 1 base and J 7 bases; bases outside gene matches: 4. The CDR3 DNA follows: TGTGCCAGCAGCTTAGGTGAGGGGGCCAACATTCAGTACTTC. This gives the protein CASSLGEGANIQYF.